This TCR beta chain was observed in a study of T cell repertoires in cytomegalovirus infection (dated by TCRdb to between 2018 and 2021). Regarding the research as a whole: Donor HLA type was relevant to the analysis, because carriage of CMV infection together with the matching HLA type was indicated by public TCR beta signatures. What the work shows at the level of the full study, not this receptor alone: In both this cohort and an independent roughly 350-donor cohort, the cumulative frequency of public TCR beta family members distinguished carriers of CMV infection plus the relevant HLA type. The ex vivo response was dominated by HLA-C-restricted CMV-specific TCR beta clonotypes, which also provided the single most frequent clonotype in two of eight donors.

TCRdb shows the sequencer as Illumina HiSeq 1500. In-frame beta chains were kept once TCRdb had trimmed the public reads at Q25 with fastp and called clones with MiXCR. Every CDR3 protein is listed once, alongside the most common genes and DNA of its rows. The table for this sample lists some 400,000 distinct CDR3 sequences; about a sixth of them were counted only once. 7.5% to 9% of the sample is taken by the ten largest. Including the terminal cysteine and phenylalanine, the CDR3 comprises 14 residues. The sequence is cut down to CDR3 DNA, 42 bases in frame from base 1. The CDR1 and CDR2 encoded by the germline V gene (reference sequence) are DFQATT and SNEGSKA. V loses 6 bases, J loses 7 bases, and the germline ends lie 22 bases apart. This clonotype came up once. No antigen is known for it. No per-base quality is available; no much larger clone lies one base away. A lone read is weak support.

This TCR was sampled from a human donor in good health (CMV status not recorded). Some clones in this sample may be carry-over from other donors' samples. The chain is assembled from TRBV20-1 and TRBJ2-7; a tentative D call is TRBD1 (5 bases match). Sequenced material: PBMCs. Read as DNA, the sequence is TGCAGTGCCCCAAACGACAGAGCAGGTGGGGAGCAGTACTTC. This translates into CSAPNDRAGGEQYF.